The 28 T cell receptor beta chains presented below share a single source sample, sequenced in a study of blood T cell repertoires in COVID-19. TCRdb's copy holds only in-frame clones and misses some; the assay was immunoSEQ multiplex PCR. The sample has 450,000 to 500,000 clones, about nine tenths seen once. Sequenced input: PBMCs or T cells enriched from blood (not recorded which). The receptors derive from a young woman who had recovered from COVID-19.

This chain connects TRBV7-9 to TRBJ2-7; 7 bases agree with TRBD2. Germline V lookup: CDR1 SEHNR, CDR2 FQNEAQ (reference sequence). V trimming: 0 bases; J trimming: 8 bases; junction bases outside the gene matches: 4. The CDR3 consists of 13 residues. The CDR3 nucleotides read TGTGCCAGCAGCTTAGCTGTGGGAGGGCAGCAGTACTTC. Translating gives CASSLAVGGQQYF.

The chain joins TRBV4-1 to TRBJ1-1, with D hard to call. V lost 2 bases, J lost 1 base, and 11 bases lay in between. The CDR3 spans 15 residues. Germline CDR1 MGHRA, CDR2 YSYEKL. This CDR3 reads CASSQRHHTNTEAFF. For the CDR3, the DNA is TGCGCCAGCAGCCAAAGACACCATACGAACACTGAAGCTTTCTTT.

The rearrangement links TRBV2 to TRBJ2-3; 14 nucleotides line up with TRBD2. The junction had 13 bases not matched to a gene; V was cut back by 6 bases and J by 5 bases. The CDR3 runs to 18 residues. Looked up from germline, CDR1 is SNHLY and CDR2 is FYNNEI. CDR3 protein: CASSDPFRLAGGEDTQYF. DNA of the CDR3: TGTGCCAGCAGCGATCCGTTCCGACTAGCGGGGGGGGAAGATACGCAGTATTTT.

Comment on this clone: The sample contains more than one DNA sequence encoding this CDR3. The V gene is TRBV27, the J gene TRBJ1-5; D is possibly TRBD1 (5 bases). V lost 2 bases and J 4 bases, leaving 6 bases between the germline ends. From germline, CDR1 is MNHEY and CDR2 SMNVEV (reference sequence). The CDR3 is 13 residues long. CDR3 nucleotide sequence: TGTGCCAGCAGTTTACGGGGGAATCAGCCCCAGCATTTT. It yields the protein CASSLRGNQPQHF.

CDR3 sequence reads: CAWSVGRYTEAFF. The CDR3, as DNA: TGTGCCTGGAGTGTCGGTCGATACACTGAAGCTTTCTTT. The chain couples TRBV30 to TRBJ1-1, with D unresolved. The CDR3 extends over 13 amino acids. V was clipped by 0 bases and J by 3 bases, with 8 bases between them. Germline CDR1 is GTSNPN and CDR2 is SVGIG (reference sequence).

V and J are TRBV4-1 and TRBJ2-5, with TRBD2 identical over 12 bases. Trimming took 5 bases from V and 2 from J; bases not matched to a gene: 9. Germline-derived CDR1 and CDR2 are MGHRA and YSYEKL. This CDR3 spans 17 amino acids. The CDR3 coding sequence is TGCGCCAGCAGCTCTGGGGTGACTAGCGGGGGACAAGAGACCCAGTACTTC. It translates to CASSSGVTSGGQETQYF.

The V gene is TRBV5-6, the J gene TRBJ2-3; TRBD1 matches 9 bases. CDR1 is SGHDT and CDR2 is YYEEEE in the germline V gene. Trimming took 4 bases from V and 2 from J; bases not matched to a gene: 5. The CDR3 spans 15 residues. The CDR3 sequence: CASSLRDRATDTQYF. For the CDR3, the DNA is TGTGCCAGCAGCCTCCGGGACAGGGCCACAGATACGCAGTATTTT.

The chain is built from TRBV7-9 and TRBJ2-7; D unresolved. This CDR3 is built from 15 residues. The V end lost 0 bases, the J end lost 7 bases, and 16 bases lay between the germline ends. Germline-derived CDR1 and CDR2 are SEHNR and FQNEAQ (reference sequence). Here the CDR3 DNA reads TGTGCCAGCAGCTTAGCTATTTCCGGGTTCGGAGAGCAGTACTTC. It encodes CASSLAISGFGEQYF.

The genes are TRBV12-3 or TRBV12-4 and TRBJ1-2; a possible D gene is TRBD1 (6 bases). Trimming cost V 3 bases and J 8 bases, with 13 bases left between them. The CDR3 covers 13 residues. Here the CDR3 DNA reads TGTGCCAGCAGTTTGGCAGGGGCGAGGGGCTACACCTTC. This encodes CASSLAGARGYTF.

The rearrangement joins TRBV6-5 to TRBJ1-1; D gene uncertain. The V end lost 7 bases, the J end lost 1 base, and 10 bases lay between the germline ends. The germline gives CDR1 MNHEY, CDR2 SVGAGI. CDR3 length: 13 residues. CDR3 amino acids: CASKRQSNTEAFF. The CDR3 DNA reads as TGTGCCAGCAAGAGGCAGTCGAACACTGAAGCTTTCTTT.

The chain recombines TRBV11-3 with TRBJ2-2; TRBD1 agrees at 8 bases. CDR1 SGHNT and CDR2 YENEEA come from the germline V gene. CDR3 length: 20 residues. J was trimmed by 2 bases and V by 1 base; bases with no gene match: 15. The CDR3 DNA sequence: TGTGCCAGCAGCTTAGTTGGGGTTTCGGACAGGGTCTCCAACACCGGGGAGCTGTTTTTT. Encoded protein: CASSLVGVSDRVSNTGELFF. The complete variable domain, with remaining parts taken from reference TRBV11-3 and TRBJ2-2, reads EAGVVQSPRYKIIEKKQPVAFWCNPISGHNTLYWYLQNLGQGPELLIRYENEEAVDDSQLPKDRFSAERLKGVDSTLKIQPAELGDSAVYLCASSLVGVSDRVSNTGELFFGEGSRLTVL.

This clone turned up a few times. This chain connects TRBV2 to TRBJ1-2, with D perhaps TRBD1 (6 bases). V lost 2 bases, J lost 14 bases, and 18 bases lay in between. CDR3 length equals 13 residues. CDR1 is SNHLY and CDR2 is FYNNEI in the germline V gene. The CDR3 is CASSELRGGLDTF. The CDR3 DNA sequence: TGTGCCAGCAGTGAACTGAGAGGGGGTTTGGATACCTTC.

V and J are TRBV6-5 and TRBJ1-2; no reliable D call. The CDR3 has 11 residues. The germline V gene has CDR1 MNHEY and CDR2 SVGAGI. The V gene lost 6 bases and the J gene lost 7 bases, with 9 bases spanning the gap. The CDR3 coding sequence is TGTGCCAGCAGCCGCGGGCGTGGCTACACCTTC. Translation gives CASSRGRGYTF.

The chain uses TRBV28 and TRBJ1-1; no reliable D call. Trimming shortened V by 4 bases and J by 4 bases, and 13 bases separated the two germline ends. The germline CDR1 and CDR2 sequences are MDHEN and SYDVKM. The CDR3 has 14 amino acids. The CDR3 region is CASSWTSIPTEAFF. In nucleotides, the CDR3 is TGTGCCAGCAGTTGGACTTCTATCCCCACTGAAGCTTTCTTT. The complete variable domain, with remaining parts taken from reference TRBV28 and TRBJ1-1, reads DVKVTQSSRYLVKRTGEKVFLECVQDMDHENMFWYRQDPGLGLRLIYFSYDVKMKEKGDIPEGYSVSREKKERFSLILESASTNQTSMYLCASSWTSIPTEAFFGQGTRLTVV.

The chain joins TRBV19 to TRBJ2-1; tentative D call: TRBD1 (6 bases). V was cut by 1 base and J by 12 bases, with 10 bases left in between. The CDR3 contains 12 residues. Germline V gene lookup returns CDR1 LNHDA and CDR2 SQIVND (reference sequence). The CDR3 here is CASSIGGRGQFF. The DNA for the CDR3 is TGTGCCAGTAGTATAGGTGGCAGGGGGCAGTTCTTC.

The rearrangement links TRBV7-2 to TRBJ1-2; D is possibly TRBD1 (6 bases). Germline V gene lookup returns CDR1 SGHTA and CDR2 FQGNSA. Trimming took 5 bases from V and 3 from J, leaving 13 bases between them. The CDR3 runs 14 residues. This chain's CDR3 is CASSRDRSDYGYTF. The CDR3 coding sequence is TGTGCCAGCAGCCGCGACAGGTCAGACTATGGCTACACCTTC.

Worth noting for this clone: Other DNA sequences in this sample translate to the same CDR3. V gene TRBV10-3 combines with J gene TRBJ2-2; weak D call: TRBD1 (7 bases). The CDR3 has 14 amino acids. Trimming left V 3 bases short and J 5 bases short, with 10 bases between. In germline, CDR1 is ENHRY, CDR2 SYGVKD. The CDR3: CAISDRGDTGELFF. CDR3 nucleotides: TGTGCCATCAGTGACAGGGGGGATACCGGGGAGCTGTTTTTT.

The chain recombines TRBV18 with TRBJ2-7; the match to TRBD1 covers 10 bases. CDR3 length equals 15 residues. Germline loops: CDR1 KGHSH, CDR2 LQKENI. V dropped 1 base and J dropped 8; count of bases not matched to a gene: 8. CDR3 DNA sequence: TGTGCCAGCTCACCACGGGGGGACAGGGGTGAGAAGCAGTACTTC. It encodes CASSPRGDRGEKQYF.

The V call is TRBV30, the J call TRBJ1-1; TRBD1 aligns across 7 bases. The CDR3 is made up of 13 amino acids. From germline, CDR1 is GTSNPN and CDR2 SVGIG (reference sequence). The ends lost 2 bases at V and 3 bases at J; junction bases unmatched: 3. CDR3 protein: CAWSSGTDTEAFF. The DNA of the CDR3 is TGTGCCTGGAGTTCCGGGACAGACACTGAAGCTTTCTTT.

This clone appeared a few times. The CDR3 loop is CSASEQGNTIYF. The CDR3 DNA reads as TGCAGTGCTAGTGAACAGGGAAACACCATATATTTT. The chain joins TRBV20-1 to TRBJ1-3; D unresolved. This CDR3 has 12 amino acids. Trimming left V 3 bases short and J 4 bases short, with 7 bases between. Germline V gene lookup returns CDR1 DFQATT and CDR2 SNEGSKA (reference sequence).

The CDR3 sequence: CASTPGYTF. The CDR3, as DNA: TGCGCCAGCACTCCTGGCTACACCTTC. This chain connects TRBV10-1 to TRBJ1-2; D remains unclear. The CDR3 length is 9 residues. Germline CDR1 is WNHNN and CDR2 is SYGVQD (reference sequence). Trimming pared 7 bases from V and 7 bases from J, leaving 4 bases between.

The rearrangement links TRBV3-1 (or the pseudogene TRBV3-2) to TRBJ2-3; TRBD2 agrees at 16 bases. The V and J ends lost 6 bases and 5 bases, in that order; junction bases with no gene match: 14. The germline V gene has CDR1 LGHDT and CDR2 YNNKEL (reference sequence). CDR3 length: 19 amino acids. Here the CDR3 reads CASSQTGTSGGAEGDTQYF. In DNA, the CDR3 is TGTGCCAGCAGTCAGACCGGGACTAGCGGGGGGGCAGAGGGAGATACGCAGTATTTT.

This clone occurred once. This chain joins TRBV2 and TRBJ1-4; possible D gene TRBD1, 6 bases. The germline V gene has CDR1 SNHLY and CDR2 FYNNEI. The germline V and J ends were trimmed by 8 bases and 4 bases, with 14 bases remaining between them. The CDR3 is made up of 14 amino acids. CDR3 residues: CASRWGQGNEKLFF. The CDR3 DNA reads TGTGCCAGCCGGTGGGGGCAGGGTAATGAAAAACTGTTTTTT.

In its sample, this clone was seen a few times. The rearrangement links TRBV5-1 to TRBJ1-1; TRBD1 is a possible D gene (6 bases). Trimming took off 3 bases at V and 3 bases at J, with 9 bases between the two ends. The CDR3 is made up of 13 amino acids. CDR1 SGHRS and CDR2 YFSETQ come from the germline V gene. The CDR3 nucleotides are TGCGCCAGCAGCTCGGACAGCTACACTGAAGCTTTCTTT. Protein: CASSSDSYTEAFF. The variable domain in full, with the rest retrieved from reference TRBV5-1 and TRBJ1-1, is KAGVTQTPRYLIKTRGQQVTLSCSPISGHRSVSWYQQTPGQGLQFLFEYFSETQRNKGNFPGRFSGRQFSNSRSEMNVSTLELGDSALYLCASSSDSYTEAFFGQGTRLTVV.

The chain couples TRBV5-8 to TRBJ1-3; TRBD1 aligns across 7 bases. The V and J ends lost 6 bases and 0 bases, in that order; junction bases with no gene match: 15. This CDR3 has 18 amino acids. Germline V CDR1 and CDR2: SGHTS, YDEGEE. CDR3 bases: TGTGCCAGCAACGCCCTCCCGACAGGGTCAAACTCTGGAAACACCATATATTTT. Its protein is CASNALPTGSNSGNTIYF.

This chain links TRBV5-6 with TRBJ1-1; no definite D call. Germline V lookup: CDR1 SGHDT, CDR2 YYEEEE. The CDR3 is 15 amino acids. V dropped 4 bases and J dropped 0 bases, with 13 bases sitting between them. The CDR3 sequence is CASSSMRRMNTEAFF. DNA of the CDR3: TGTGCCAGCAGCAGTATGAGGAGAATGAACACTGAAGCTTTCTTT.

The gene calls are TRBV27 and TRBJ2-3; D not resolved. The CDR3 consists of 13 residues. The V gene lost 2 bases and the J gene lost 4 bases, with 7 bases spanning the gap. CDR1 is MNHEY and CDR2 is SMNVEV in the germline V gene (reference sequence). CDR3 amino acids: CASSLDLPDTQYF. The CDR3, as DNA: TGTGCCAGCAGTTTAGATCTACCAGATACGCAGTATTTT.

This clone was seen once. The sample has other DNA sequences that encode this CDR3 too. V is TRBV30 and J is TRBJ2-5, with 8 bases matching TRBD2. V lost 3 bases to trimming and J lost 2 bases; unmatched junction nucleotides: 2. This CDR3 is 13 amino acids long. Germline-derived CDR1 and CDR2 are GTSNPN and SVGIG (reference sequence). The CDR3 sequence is CAWSGGVQETQYF. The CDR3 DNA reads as TGTGCCTGGAGCGGGGGGGTACAAGAGACCCAGTACTTC.